This T cell receptor beta chain was observed in a study of healthy donors' naive CD4 and CD8 T cells. Sorting defined naive CD4+ as CD4+CD8-CD45RO-CD45RA+ and naive CD8+ as CD8+CD4-CD45RA+CD27bright. V dropped 0 bases and J dropped 2; count of bases not matched to a gene: 7. The CDR3 runs to 15 residues. Germline V gives CDR1 DFQATT, CDR2 SNEGSKA (reference sequence). General observations from the study: Chains were not paired, since alpha and beta were sequenced in bulk. Bias from naive T cell homeostatic proliferation was not addressed.

As regards this clonotype: Its target is not known.

Each TCR library used approximately 500 ng of total RNA and a linear amplification protocol. Using its own MiXCR run on the reads, TCRdb lists one record per CDR3 protein. The sample carries approximately 180,000 distinct CDR3 sequences, nearly 75% recorded once. This chain uses TRBV20-1 with TRBJ2-7, with TRBD2 matching over 7 bases. The receptor's source is a pool of human donors in good health; the sample pools cells from several healthy donors. Sequencing input: naive CD4+ and CD8+ T cells sorted from blood, pooled from several donors. As DNA, the CDR3 is TGCAGTGCTAGAGATTTGGCGGGGGTTACCTACGAGCAGTACTTC. The encoded protein is CSARDLAGVTYEQYF.